The 21 T cell receptor beta chains reported below all come from one sample, sequenced in a study of shared clonotypes between healthy human individuals. TCRdb keeps only in-frame clones here, not all; method: immunoSEQ multiplex PCR. This sample yields under 550,000 clones, of which almost 97% are seen a single time; about 0.064% belongs to the top ten. The sequenced material came from naive CD4+ T cells sorted from blood. Subset reported: CD45RA+ positively selected. The receptors here all came from a woman in her thirties in good health.

This clone was seen only a few times. This CDR3 reads CASSVGGTSYNEQFF. In DNA form, the CDR3 reads TGTGCCAGCAGCGTAGGGGGGACCTCCTACAATGAGCAGTTCTTC. This chain links TRBV9 with TRBJ2-1, with D tentatively TRBD1 or TRBD2 (5 bases each). V lost 0 bases, J lost 0 bases, and 7 bases lay in between. Germline V gene data show CDR1 as SGDLS and CDR2 as YYNGEE. CDR3 length equals 15 residues. Based on the CDR3 plus reference TRBV9 and TRBJ2-1, the full variable domain is DSGVTQTPKHLITATGQRVTLRCSPRSGDLSVYWYQQSLDQGLQFLIQYYNGEERAKGNILERFSAQQFPDLHSELNLSSLELGDSALYFCASSVGGTSYNEQFFGPGTRLTVL.

This clone showed up just once. The V call is TRBV6-1, the J call TRBJ2-7; D possibly corresponds to TRBD2 (5 bases). The CDR3 sequence is 11 residues long. The V gene's germline CDR1 is MNHNS and CDR2 SASEGT. With 6 bases removed from V and 3 bases from J, the gap between germline ends came to 6 bases. CDR3 in amino acids: CASRDFYEQYF. CDR3 DNA sequence: TGTGCCAGCAGGGACTTCTACGAGCAGTACTTC.

V usage is TRBV6-5 and J usage is TRBJ1-4; D gene ambiguous. Trimming cost V 0 bases and J 6 bases, with 14 bases left between them. Germline V gene data show CDR1 as MNHEY and CDR2 as SVGAGI. The CDR3 totals 16 residues. CDR3 sequence (DNA): TGTGCCAGCAGTTACTCAATAGGCAGCGGCGATGAAAAACTGTTTTTT. Amino acids: CASSYSIGSGDEKLFF.

The V and J genes are TRBV5-1 and TRBJ1-1; no reliable D call. Per germline, CDR1 SGHRS and CDR2 YFSETQ. V lost 2 bases and J lost 6, with 11 bases in between. This CDR3 is 13 amino acids long. The chain's CDR3 is CASSLQVRAEAFF. CDR3 bases: TGCGCCAGCAGCTTACAAGTTCGGGCTGAAGCTTTCTTT.

This chain joins TRBV2 and TRBJ2-1, with TRBD2 matching 9 bases. Germline V CDR1 and CDR2: SNHLY, FYNNEI. This CDR3 is 13 amino acids long. V lost 5 bases to trimming and J lost 5 bases; unmatched junction nucleotides: 1. This CDR3 reads CASSWTSDNEQFF. The CDR3 nucleotides are TGTGCCAGCAGTTGGACTAGCGACAATGAGCAGTTCTTC.

V is TRBV10-2 and J is TRBJ2-5, with 8 bases lining up with TRBD1. The V and J ends lost 9 bases and 5 bases, in that order; junction bases with no gene match: 11. Germline loops: CDR1 WSHSY, CDR2 SAAADI. The CDR3 extends over 14 amino acids. The DNA of the CDR3 is TGCGCCAGTTCCCGTCAGGGGGCCGGGGAGACCCAGTACTTC. Translation: CASSRQGAGETQYF.

This clone showed up just once. The chain has TRBV7-8 and TRBJ1-1; possibly TRBD1 for D (5 bases). Germline V lookup: CDR1 SGHVS, CDR2 FQNEAQ. The CDR3 runs to 13 residues. V gave up 1 base and J gave up 11 bases, with 14 bases separating them. CDR3 sequence reads: CASSLGDAVGAFF. The CDR3 DNA follows: TGTGCCAGCAGCTTAGGGGACGCCGTAGGGGCTTTCTTT.

The V gene is TRBV5-6, the J gene TRBJ2-1, with TRBD2 matching over 7 bases. The ends lost 1 base at V and 4 bases at J; junction bases unmatched: 5. The germline gives CDR1 SGHDT, CDR2 YYEEEE. The CDR3 has 15 amino acids. CDR3 in DNA: TGTGCCAGCAGCTTGTTGGCTAGCGGTTACAATGAGCAGTTCTTC. Its translation is CASSLLASGYNEQFF. Using reference TRBV5-6 and TRBJ2-1 for the parts outside the CDR3, the full variable domain is DAGVTQSPTHLIKTRGQQVTLRCSPKSGHDTVSWYQQALGQGPQFIFQYYEEEERQRGNFPDRFSGHQFPNYSSELNVNALLLGDSALYLCASSLLASGYNEQFFGPGTRLTVL.

A note on this clone: This CDR3 is also generated by other DNA sequences in the sample. J is TRBJ2-5 and V is TRBV18, with 9 bases fitting TRBD1. Trimming took 2 bases from V and 5 from J; bases not matched to a gene: 0. This CDR3 comprises 13 residues. Germline V gene data show CDR1 as KGHSH and CDR2 as LQKENI. The CDR3 loop is CASSPGQGETQYF. The CDR3 bases are TGTGCCAGCTCACCAGGACAGGGGGAGACCCAGTACTTC.

This rearrangement joins TRBV27 to TRBJ2-7; TRBD2 agrees at 8 bases. CDR1 is MNHEY, CDR2 SMNVEV, per germline (reference sequence). The CDR3 is 17 amino acids. The junction had 11 bases not matched to a gene; V was cut back by 2 bases and J by 2 bases. CDR3 protein: CASSLNLDSGGTYEQYF. The CDR3 coding sequence is TGTGCCAGCAGTTTAAATCTAGACAGCGGGGGAACCTACGAGCAGTACTTC.

The chain employs TRBV5-1 and TRBJ1-5; unclear D gene. Trimming took off 3 bases at V and 3 bases at J, with 7 bases between the two ends. Per germline, CDR1 SGHRS and CDR2 YFSETQ. The CDR3 is 13 amino acids. In nucleotides, the CDR3 is TGCGCCAGCAGCTACGGACCCAATCAGCCCCAGCATTTT. It encodes CASSYGPNQPQHF.

The V call is TRBV2, the J call TRBJ1-6; 9 bases align to TRBD1. Germline V gene sequence: CDR1 SNHLY, CDR2 FYNNEI. The CDR3 contains 16 residues. Germline trimming cut 7 bases from V and 4 bases from J; bases unmatched to any gene: 8. CDR3 in DNA: TGTGCCAGCAAGGACAGGGGCCTTATTTATAATTCACCCCTCCACTTT. This sequence encodes CASKDRGLIYNSPLHF.

V and J are TRBV5-1 and TRBJ2-5, with TRBD1 matching over 9 bases. The J call may not be correct, given that the DNA end is closer to TRBJ2-7. Germline V gene lookup returns CDR1 SGHRS and CDR2 YFSETQ. The CDR3 contains 14 residues. The CDR3 DNA reads TGCGCCAGCAGCTTCCAGGACAGGGGCTACGAGCAGTACTTC. It yields the protein CASSFQDRGYEQYF.

This clone was found once. The V call is TRBV11-2, the J call TRBJ2-1; 10 positions match TRBD2. The CDR3 contains 15 residues. Per the germline V gene, CDR1 is SGHAT and CDR2 is FQNNGV. With 6 bases clipped from V and 5 bases from J, the junction kept 7 bases outside the gene matches. Here the CDR3 reads CASSLTSGSNNEQFF. For the CDR3, the DNA is TGTGCCAGCAGTTTGACTAGCGGGTCAAACAATGAGCAGTTCTTC.

The rearrangement links TRBV25-1 to TRBJ2-2; tentatively, D is TRBD2 (7 bases). Looked up from germline, CDR1 is MGHDK and CDR2 is SYGVNS. The V and J ends lost 7 bases and 5 bases respectively, with 14 bases between them. There are 14 residues in the CDR3. This CDR3 reads CASKGKGGTGELFF. CDR3 DNA sequence: TGTGCCAGCAAAGGGAAGGGGGGGACCGGGGAGCTGTTTTTT.

This sequence joins TRBV5-1 and TRBJ2-2, with D perhaps matching TRBD1 (5 bases). V shed 1 base and J shed 4 bases, with 14 bases lying between them. CDR3 length: 16 residues. The V gene's germline CDR1 is SGHRS and CDR2 YFSETQ. The CDR3 region is CASSLSLTESTGELFF. CDR3 nucleotide sequence: TGCGCCAGCAGCTTGTCGTTGACAGAAAGCACCGGGGAGCTGTTTTTT.

The table lists this clone with a count of one. J is TRBJ2-5 and V is TRBV19; TRBD2 matches at 11 bases. This CDR3 has 18 amino acids. V lost 6 bases to trimming and J lost 2 bases; unmatched junction nucleotides: 14. Germline V gene lookup returns CDR1 LNHDA and CDR2 SQIVND (reference sequence). For the CDR3, the DNA is TGTGCCAGTAGCCGTGGGCTAGCGGGAGGCGGGGGGCAAGAGACCCAGTACTTC. It translates to CASSRGLAGGGGQETQYF.

The rearrangement links TRBV7-8 to TRBJ2-7; perhaps TRBD1 as D (7 bases). This CDR3 is built from 15 residues. Per the germline V gene, CDR1 is SGHVS and CDR2 is FQNEAQ. The ends were cut back, 4 bases at V and 2 bases at J, with 15 bases in the middle. CDR3 sequence reads: CASSSGGTPPYEQYF. CDR3 coding DNA: TGTGCCAGCAGCTCAGGGGGGACTCCACCCTACGAGCAGTACTTC. Full variable domain (missing parts from reference TRBV7-8 and TRBJ2-7): GAGVSQSPRYKVAKRGQDVALRCDPISGHVSLFWYQQALGQGPEFLTYFQNEAQLDKSGLPSDRFFAERPEGSVSTLKIQRTQQEDSAVYLCASSSGGTPPYEQYFGPGTRLTVT.

The J gene is TRBJ1-5, the V gene TRBV19; D not certain. Trimming cost V 6 bases and J 4 bases, with 10 bases left between them. The germline V gene encodes CDR1 LNHDA and CDR2 SQIVND (reference sequence). The CDR3 extends over 13 amino acids. The chain's CDR3 is CASSPSRNQPQHF. The DNA of the CDR3 is TGTGCCAGTAGCCCTTCGAGGAATCAGCCCCAGCATTTT.

The V call is TRBV11-2, the J call TRBJ2-3; D assignment may be TRBD1 or TRBD2 (5 bases each). This CDR3 contains 13 residues. Deletions cut 6 bases from V and 5 bases from J, with 12 bases between. Germline-derived CDR1 and CDR2 are SGHAT and FQNNGV. The CDR3 DNA sequence: TGTGCCAGCAGTAACGAGGGGAGAGATACGCAGTATTTT. Amino acids: CASSNEGRDTQYF.

The V call is TRBV5-6, the J call TRBJ1-2, with D unresolved. Trimming took 0 bases from V and 8 from J, leaving 11 bases between them. The CDR3 contains 13 residues. Germline assignment: CDR1 SGHDT and CDR2 YYEEEE. The CDR3 loop reads CASSLGWYSGYTF. In DNA form, the CDR3 reads TGTGCCAGCAGCTTGGGCTGGTACTCGGGCTACACCTTC.